The 17 T cell receptor beta chains listed next were all sequenced from one sample in a study of blood T cell repertoires in COVID-19. The data were produced by immunoSEQ multiplex PCR, yet TCRdb's version contains in-frame clones alone and is incomplete. The sample holds 270,000 or so clones, approximately 90% seen once. Material: PBMCs or T cells enriched from blood (not recorded which). Every receptor here comes from a man aged 40-50 years who had been exposed to COVID-19.

V gene TRBV10-2 combines with J gene TRBJ2-1; 7 nucleotides line up with TRBD2. J lost 7 bases, V lost 7 bases, and 4 bases had no gene match. CDR3 length: 12 amino acids. Germline V lookup: CDR1 WSHSY, CDR2 SAAADI. DNA of the CDR3: TGCGCCAGCAACACCGGGGGGAATGAGCAGTTCTTC. Translation gives CASNTGGNEQFF.

This clone was counted a single time. The V and J genes are TRBV5-1 and TRBJ2-3, with 14 positions matching TRBD2. The V gene's germline CDR1 is SGHRS and CDR2 YFSETQ. The ends lost 7 bases at V and 3 bases at J; junction bases unmatched: 4. The CDR3 runs to 15 residues. The CDR3 is CASRGLAGGTDTQYF. The CDR3 DNA reads TGCGCCAGCCGAGGACTAGCGGGAGGAACAGATACGCAGTATTTT.

The chain joins TRBV1 to TRBJ2-7; the table calls TRBD2, which could not be checked here. TRBV1 is listed as a pseudogene. The CDR3 is made up of 14 amino acids. CDR3 loop: CTSSQVLRTGEQYF. The DNA of the CDR3 is TGCACCAGCAGCCAAGTTCTTAGAACGGGCGAGCAGTACTTC.

This chain links TRBV28 with TRBJ1-5; 9 bases are shared with TRBD1. After removal of 4 bases from V and 2 bases from J, the junction contained 3 bases not matched to a gene. The CDR3 has 15 residues. Germline CDR1 is MDHEN and CDR2 is SYDVKM. The CDR3: CASSYRGRGNQPQHF. CDR3 sequence (DNA): TGTGCCAGCAGTTACAGGGGGCGAGGCAATCAGCCCCAGCATTTT.

The chain is built from TRBV11-1 and TRBJ2-3, with 7 positions matching TRBD1. J was trimmed by 0 bases and V by 4 bases; bases with no gene match: 7. Germline loops: CDR1 SGHAT, CDR2 FQDESV (reference sequence). The CDR3 is made up of 16 amino acids. The chain's CDR3 is CASSSRQGTSTDTQYF. In nucleotides, the CDR3 is TGTGCCAGCAGCTCCAGACAGGGTACAAGCACAGATACGCAGTATTTT.

The chain uses TRBV3-1 (or the pseudogene TRBV3-2) and TRBJ2-1; D not certain. V lost 0 bases and J lost 4, with 4 bases in between. CDR1 is LGHDT, CDR2 YNNKEL, per germline (reference sequence). The CDR3 is made up of 13 amino acids. CDR3 region: CASSQDRYNEQFF. CDR3 DNA sequence: TGTGCCAGCAGCCAAGACCGTTACAATGAGCAGTTCTTC.

The chain carries TRBV6-5 and TRBJ2-7, with D unresolved. Between the trimmed V and J ends, which lost 5 bases and 12 bases, there was a span of 17 bases. The CDR3 contains 12 residues. Looked up from germline, CDR1 is MNHEY and CDR2 is SVGAGI. CDR3 amino acids: CASSTREPARYF. The CDR3 bases are TGTGCCAGCAGTACCCGAGAACCTGCCCGGTACTTC.

This clone came up a few times. The genes are TRBV5-1 and TRBJ2-7, with 11 bases lining up with TRBD2. The CDR3 runs 14 residues. V was pared by 4 bases and J by 5 bases, with 5 bases of the junction left unmatched. Per germline, CDR1 SGHRS and CDR2 YFSETQ. The CDR3 coding sequence is TGCGCCAGCAGCAACATAGCGGGAGGGAACGAGCAGTACTTC. Translated: CASSNIAGGNEQYF.

The chain carries TRBV18 and TRBJ1-3; 11 nucleotides match TRBD1. The V and J ends lost 3 bases and 3 bases, in that order; junction bases with no gene match: 7. Germline assignment: CDR1 KGHSH and CDR2 LQKENI. CDR3 size: 17 residues. The CDR3 loop is CASSPRTGGRSGNTIYF. In nucleotides, the CDR3 is TGTGCCAGCTCACCTCGGACAGGGGGCAGGAGTGGAAACACCATATATTTT.

The chain couples TRBV9 to TRBJ2-7, with D unclear. The CDR3 is 14 residues long. V was clipped by 1 base and J by 0 bases, with 8 bases between them. Germline-derived CDR1 and CDR2 are SGDLS and YYNGEE. The CDR3 DNA follows: TGTGCCAGCAGCGTAAAAGAGAGCTCCTACGAGCAGTACTTC. Its protein is CASSVKESSYEQYF. Based on the CDR3 plus reference TRBV9 and TRBJ2-7, the full variable domain is DSGVTQTPKHLITATGQRVTLRCSPRSGDLSVYWYQQSLDQGLQFLIQYYNGEERAKGNILERFSAQQFPDLHSELNLSSLELGDSALYFCASSVKESSYEQYFGPGTRLTVT.

The chain employs TRBV19 and TRBJ2-2, with TRBD1 matching over 11 bases. CDR1 and CDR2 from the germline V gene are LNHDA and SQIVND (reference sequence). This CDR3 spans 16 amino acids. Trimming cost V 5 bases and J 6 bases; bases outside gene matches: 8. The CDR3 DNA reads TGTGCCAGTAGTGGTACGGACAGGGGGCGCGCCGGGGAGCTGTTTTTT. Translation gives CASSGTDRGRAGELFF.

The V gene is TRBV25-1, the J gene TRBJ2-3, with D possibly being TRBD1 (5 bases). Trimming removed 1 base from V and 0 bases from J, with 8 bases in between. The germline V gene has CDR1 MGHDK and CDR2 SYGVNS. The CDR3 is 15 residues long. CDR3 coding DNA: TGTGCCAGCAGTGAATTTGACAGTAGCACAGATACGCAGTATTTT. It encodes CASSEFDSSTDTQYF.

This clone was detected only once. The chain links TRBV6-1 to TRBJ2-7; 9 bases agree with TRBD1. Germline V gene sequence: CDR1 MNHNS, CDR2 SASEGT. Trimming at V came to 2 bases and at J to 0 bases, leaving 5 bases not matched to a gene. This CDR3 contains 16 residues. CDR3 sequence reads: CASSETGGPTSYEQYF. DNA of the CDR3: TGTGCCAGCAGTGAAACAGGGGGCCCCACCTCCTACGAGCAGTACTTC.

This clone was seen a few times. The V and J genes are TRBV18 and TRBJ2-1; D is possibly TRBD2 (5 bases). The CDR3 loop spans 14 amino acids. The germline V gene has CDR1 KGHSH and CDR2 LQKENI. V gave up 0 bases and J gave up 5 bases, with 8 bases separating them. The CDR3 loop is CASSPPASNNEQFF. For the CDR3, the DNA is TGTGCCAGCTCACCACCCGCTAGCAACAATGAGCAGTTCTTC.

The chain links TRBV4-1 to TRBJ2-7, with 7 bases fitting TRBD2. Germline CDR1 MGHRA, CDR2 YSYEKL. The CDR3 is 16 amino acids. V gave up 0 bases and J gave up 0 bases; unmatched junction bases: 5. The chain's CDR3 is CASSQDGGVTSYEQYF. CDR3 in DNA: TGCGCCAGCAGCCAAGATGGGGGGGTCACCTCCTACGAGCAGTACTTC.

J is TRBJ1-5 and V is TRBV19; D is possibly TRBD1 (5 bases). Germline V gives CDR1 LNHDA, CDR2 SQIVND (reference sequence). Trimming pared 3 bases from V and 4 bases from J, leaving 7 bases between. CDR3 length equals 13 residues. The CDR3 is CASSMAGNQPQHF. The CDR3 nucleotides are TGTGCCAGTAGTATGGCAGGGAATCAGCCCCAGCATTTT.

The chain employs TRBV29-1 and TRBJ1-1, with 8 bases matching TRBD1. The CDR3 covers 13 residues. The germline V gene encodes CDR1 SQVTM and CDR2 ANQGSEA. V lost 3 bases, J lost 5 bases, and 5 bases stayed unmatched. CDR3 protein: CSVDRQGWTEAFF. The CDR3 coding sequence is TGCAGCGTTGATAGACAGGGGTGGACTGAAGCTTTCTTT. The variable domain in full, completed from reference TRBV29-1 and TRBJ1-1, reads SAVISQKPSRDICQRGTSLTIQCQVDSQVTMMFWYRQQPGQSLTLIATANQGSEATYESGFVIDKFPISRPNLTFSTLTVSNMSPEDSSIYLCSVDRQGWTEAFFGQGTRLTVV.